Below are 15 T cell receptor beta chains sequenced from a single sample in a study of control samples from healthy donors and cancer patients (dated by TCRdb to the early 2020s). Library construction relied on the immunoSEQ multiplex PCR assay. The table was pulled from immuneACCESS by TCRdb, which kept in-frame rearrangements only. Such tables lose some clones; where checked, under half of the loss comes from unresolved V genes, and the rest has no known cause. Present in this sample are some 74,000 clones, approximately 86% of which were seen just once. In total, the top ten clones hold 15% to 19% of the sample. Source material: blood. All receptors come from a man aged 60 to 69 in good health.

CDR3 nucleotide sequence: TGTGCCAGCAGCCCGGACAGGGCCACCGGGGAGCTGTTTTTT. Residues: CASSPDRATGELFF. This chain uses TRBV6-5 with TRBJ2-2, with 8 bases lining up with TRBD1. From germline, CDR1 is MNHEY and CDR2 SVGAGI. The CDR3 loop spans 14 amino acids. With 6 bases clipped from V and 4 bases from J, the junction kept 4 bases outside the gene matches.

CDR3 protein: CASSLAGWDGYTF. In DNA form, the CDR3 reads TGTGCCAGCAGCTTAGCCGGTTGGGATGGCTACACCTTC. The rearrangement uses TRBV7-9 and TRBJ1-2, with no clear D. The V end was cut by 0 bases, the J end by 6 bases, with 8 bases between. Germline V gene lookup returns CDR1 SEHNR and CDR2 FQNEAQ (reference sequence). This CDR3 comprises 13 residues.

This clone occurred once. The rearrangement links TRBV6-2 or TRBV6-3 to TRBJ2-1; either TRBD1 or TRBD2 may supply D (5 bases each). The germline V gene has CDR1 MNHEY and CDR2 SVGEGT. This CDR3 comprises 15 residues. With 6 bases removed from V and 6 bases from J, the gap between germline ends came to 18 bases. The CDR3 protein is CASSLRDPRANEQFF. The CDR3 DNA follows: TGTGCCAGCAGCCTCCGGGACCCCCGGGCCAATGAGCAGTTCTTC.

This clone was recorded once. V and J are TRBV19 and TRBJ1-5; tentative D call: TRBD1 (5 bases). Trimming took off 7 bases at V and 4 bases at J, with 17 bases between the two ends. Germline CDR1 reads LNHDA; CDR2 reads SQIVND (reference sequence). The CDR3 extends over 15 amino acids. CDR3 nucleotide sequence: TGTGCCAGTAAATTGTCGGGGGTTGGGAATCAGCCCCAGCATTTT. It yields the protein CASKLSGVGNQPQHF.

A word on this clone: The same CDR3 is also encoded by other DNA sequences in this sample. The J gene is TRBJ2-1, the V gene TRBV5-4, with 7 bases that match TRBD2. CDR1 and CDR2 from the germline V gene are SGHNT and YYREEE (reference sequence). CDR3 size: 16 residues. V shed 3 bases and J 2 bases; nucleotides not matched to a gene: 8. This chain's CDR3 is CASSWGGTLAYNEQFF. The DNA for the CDR3 is TGTGCCAGCAGCTGGGGGGGGACCTTGGCCTACAATGAGCAGTTCTTC.

The chain is built from TRBV19 and TRBJ2-1, with 7 bases fitting TRBD2. The CDR3 consists of 17 residues. J was trimmed by 4 bases and V by 3 bases; bases with no gene match: 12. Germline V gene data show CDR1 as LNHDA and CDR2 as SQIVND (reference sequence). CDR3 amino acids: CASSIGSRASGYNEQFF. In DNA form, the CDR3 reads TGTGCCAGTAGTATCGGGTCGAGGGCTAGCGGTTACAATGAGCAGTTCTTC. The full variable domain, completed using reference TRBV19 and TRBJ2-1, is DGGITQSPKYLFRKEGQNVTLSCEQNLNHDAMYWYRQDPGQGLRLIYYSQIVNDFQKGDIAEGYSVSREKKESFPLTVTSAQKNPTAFYLCASSIGSRASGYNEQFFGPGTRLTVL.

This clone appeared a single time. The J gene is TRBJ1-1, the V gene TRBV9; tentative D call: TRBD1 (6 bases). Trimming took 0 bases from V and 1 from J, leaving 13 bases between them. The germline V gene encodes CDR1 SGDLS and CDR2 YYNGEE. CDR3 size: 16 residues. This CDR3 is CASSVGGRGANTEAFF. The CDR3 DNA reads as TGTGCCAGCAGCGTAGGAGGTCGGGGGGCGAACACTGAAGCTTTCTTT.

The rearrangement uses TRBV10-3 and TRBJ1-1, with D maybe TRBD1 (5 bases). This CDR3 contains 12 residues. Germline loops: CDR1 ENHRY, CDR2 SYGVKD. Trimming shortened V by 2 bases and J by 5 bases, and 6 bases separated the two germline ends. CDR3 bases: TGTGCCATCAGTGAGCGGGGGACTGAAGCTTTCTTT. Protein product: CAISERGTEAFF.

The J gene is TRBJ2-3, the V gene TRBV15; D unclear. Germline CDR1 is LNHNV and CDR2 is YYDKDF (reference sequence). The V end was cut by 3 bases, the J end by 6 bases, with 10 bases between. The CDR3 has 13 residues. CDR3 coding DNA: TGTGCCACCAGCAGTACACTGCAGGATACGCAGTATTTT. Encoded protein: CATSSTLQDTQYF.

The chain couples TRBV6-2 or TRBV6-3 to TRBJ2-7; D might be TRBD2 (5 bases). V lost 6 bases and J lost 6, with 15 bases in between. This CDR3 region has 13 residues. Germline V gives CDR1 MNHEY, CDR2 SVGEGT. The CDR3 bases are TGTGCCAGCAGCCCCCCATCGGGGTTCGAGCAGTACTTC. Translating it yields CASSPPSGFEQYF.

The rearrangement uses TRBV6-5 and TRBJ2-1; 7 nucleotides agree with TRBD1. The CDR3 extends over 14 amino acids. From germline, CDR1 is MNHEY and CDR2 SVGAGI. V lost 6 bases, J lost 10 bases, and 12 bases stayed unmatched. CDR3 in DNA: TGTGCCAGCAGCAAATCAGACAGGGTCGGCGAGCAGTTCTTC. Its protein product is CASSKSDRVGEQFF.

This clone was seen only once. V and J are TRBV6-5 and TRBJ2-7, with TRBD1 matching 9 bases. CDR3 length equals 15 residues. After removal of 5 bases from V and 5 bases from J, the junction contained 10 bases not matched to a gene. Germline CDR1 is MNHEY and CDR2 is SVGAGI. In DNA, the CDR3 is TGTGCCAGCAGTCCCCCGGGACAGGGTTATCACGAGCAGTACTTC. This gives the protein CASSPPGQGYHEQYF.

The rearrangement uses TRBV10-3 and TRBJ2-5; D unclear. Per the germline V gene, CDR1 is ENHRY and CDR2 is SYGVKD. The ends were cut back, 4 bases at V and 4 bases at J, with 4 bases in the middle. The CDR3 covers 11 residues. The CDR3 nucleotides are TGTGCCATCAGTGCAGGAGAGACCCAGTACTTC. Protein sequence: CAISAGETQYF.

The chain is built from TRBV7-8 and TRBJ1-4; D is uncertain. The CDR3 extends over 12 amino acids. The V gene's germline CDR1 is SGHVS and CDR2 FQNEAQ. Trimming cost V 1 base and J 10 bases, with 7 bases left between them. DNA of the CDR3: TGTGCCAGCAGCTTAGGGGAAGGAAAACTGTTTTTT. This codes for CASSLGEGKLFF.

The chain recombines TRBV6-2 or TRBV6-3 with TRBJ2-1, with D unclear. The CDR3 loop spans 13 amino acids. V lost 1 base and J 8 bases, leaving 9 bases between the germline ends. Germline CDR1 MNHEY, CDR2 SVGEGT. The CDR3 nucleotides are TGTGCCAGCAGTTACTTGAGCTTCTATGAGCAGTTCTTC. It specifies CASSYLSFYEQFF.